This record looks at one T cell receptor (beta chain) sequence and its context. Antigen unknown. Healthy bone marrow donors made up the cohort. The data were taken from a study of cytomegalovirus exposure and HLA in healthy donors. As for the study in general: A prior study identified over 100 million unique TCR beta sequences from roughly 180 million T cells.

The PCR contained 60 Vbeta and 13 Jbeta primers. Method: immunoSEQ multiplex PCR; TCRdb's copy keeps in-frame clones and lacks some. There are about 130,000 clones in the sample; around 80% occur only once, and roughly 2.6% lies in the top ten. Points from the study as a whole: Later analysis identified 16,000 or so TCR beta sequences associated with HLA alleles, using a false discovery rate threshold of 0.05. Per a prior analysis, the majority of TCR beta V segments were productive roughly 87% or roughly 30% of the time.

The sequencing sample was made of PBMCs. The TCR comes from a man aged 50-60 years in good health and CMV-seronegative.

In nucleotides, the CDR3 is TGCGCCAGCAGCCCCCAGGGGTTCGACGACGAGCAGTACTTC. Its translation is CASSPQGFDDEQYF. This sequence joins TRBV5-1 and TRBJ2-7, with a possible D match to TRBD1 (6 bases). V gave up 4 bases and J gave up 5 bases, with 16 bases separating them. The germline gives CDR1 SGHRS, CDR2 YFSETQ. The CDR3 length is 14 residues.